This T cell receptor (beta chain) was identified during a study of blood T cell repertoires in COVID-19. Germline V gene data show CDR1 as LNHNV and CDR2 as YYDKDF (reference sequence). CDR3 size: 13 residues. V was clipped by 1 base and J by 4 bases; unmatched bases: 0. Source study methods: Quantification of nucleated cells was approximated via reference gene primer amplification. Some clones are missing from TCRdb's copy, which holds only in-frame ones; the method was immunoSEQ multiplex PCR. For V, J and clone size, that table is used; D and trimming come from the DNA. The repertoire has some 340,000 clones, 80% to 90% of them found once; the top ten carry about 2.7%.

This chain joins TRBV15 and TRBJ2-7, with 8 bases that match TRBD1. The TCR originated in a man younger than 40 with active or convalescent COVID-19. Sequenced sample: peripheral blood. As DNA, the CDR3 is TGTGCCACCAGCAGAGGGACAGGGTACGAGCAGTACTTC. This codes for CATSRGTGYEQYF.